This TCR beta chain is drawn from a study of T-cell reconstitution after alpha-beta-depleted transplantation in children. This clonotype was observed many times. The antigen is unknown. General study results and limits: Reported findings indicate that, about two months after transplant, alpha-beta T cells came from several hundred expanded clones, which were derived from non-depleted graft cells.

Unique molecular identifiers featured in how the TCRbeta library was prepared. MiXCR, run by TCRdb on the PCR reads, gives a single entry per CDR3 protein. Counted here are 280,000 or so distinct CDR3 sequences, more than 9% occurring once; the ten biggest clones make up about a quarter. V was cut by 5 bases and J by 2 bases, with 13 bases left in between. Per germline, CDR1 DFQATT and CDR2 SNEGSKA (reference sequence). The CDR3 runs 13 residues. The specimen comprised peripheral blood, sampled 180 days after TCRalphabeta/CD19-depleted stem cell transplant. V is TRBV20-1 and J is TRBJ2-7, with D possibly called TRBD1 or TRBD2 (6 bases each). This TCR derives from a male patient aged 2-10 years who had a stem cell transplant for chronic granulomatous disease, so the T cells may come from the graft donor. The CDR3 nucleotides are TGCAGTGCTGCGGGACACGGGACCTACGAGCAGTACTTC. Its protein is CSAAGHGTYEQYF.